This TCR beta chain is from a study of T cell responses to AZD1222 COVID-19 vaccine. The study's findings and limits: Most donors were white British, females outnumbered males, and clonal diversity was possibly underestimated.

Worth noting for this clone: Its antigen is unknown.

Only in-frame clones appear in the TCRdb table, and some are missing; sequencing was by immunoSEQ multiplex PCR. The sample shows roughly 130,000 clones, roughly 90% of them seen only once. V lost 1 base and J lost 6, with 12 bases in between. Germline CDR1 is SEHNR and CDR2 is FQNEAQ (reference sequence). This CDR3 contains 14 residues. The chain couples TRBV7-9 to TRBJ1-2, with D perhaps TRBD1 (6 bases). The specimen comprised peripheral blood, sampled on day 0 of AZD1222 vaccination. The sequence derives from an adult in good health. The CDR3, as DNA: TGTGCCAGCAGCTTAGTGGACAGTGCCCATGGCTACACCTTC. Amino acids: CASSLVDSAHGYTF.